This T cell receptor (beta chain) was recovered during a study of blood T cells in healthy people across ages. The V end lost 2 bases, the J end lost 1 base, and 12 bases lay between the germline ends. The CDR3 sequence is 16 residues long. The germline gives CDR1 SGHTA, CDR2 FQGNSA. A second PCR of 7 to 11 cycles used a sample-barcoded 5' primer and a J-beta primer mix. MiXCR, run by TCRdb on the 5' RACE reads, gives a single entry per CDR3 protein. The table shows about 1.6 million distinct CDR3 sequences, with roughly a third occurring only once. Study-level findings and limits: Older individuals had lower TCR beta diversity per million T cells (the decline was roughly linear). When one million T cells were used, diversity estimates were thought to be underestimates.

The table lists this clonotype with a few counts. Its antigen is unidentified. The specimen sequenced was blood. This chain uses TRBV7-2 with TRBJ2-1; TRBD1 or TRBD2 may be the D gene (5 bases each). The sequence came from a woman in her thirties in good health. CDR3: CASSLRDAVSYNEQFF. CDR3 nucleotides: TGTGCCAGCAGCTTACGGGACGCCGTTTCCTACAATGAGCAGTTCTTC.